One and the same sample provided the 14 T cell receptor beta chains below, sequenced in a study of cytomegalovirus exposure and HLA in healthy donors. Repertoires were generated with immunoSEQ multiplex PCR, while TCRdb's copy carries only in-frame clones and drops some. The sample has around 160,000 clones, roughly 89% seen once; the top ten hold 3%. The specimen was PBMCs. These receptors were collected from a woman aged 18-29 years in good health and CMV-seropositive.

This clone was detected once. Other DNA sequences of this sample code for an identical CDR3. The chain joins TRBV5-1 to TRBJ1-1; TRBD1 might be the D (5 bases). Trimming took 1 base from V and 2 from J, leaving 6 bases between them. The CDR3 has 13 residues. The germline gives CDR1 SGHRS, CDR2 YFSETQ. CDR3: CASSLTGNTEAFF. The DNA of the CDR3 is TGCGCCAGCAGCTTGACAGGTAACACTGAAGCTTTCTTT.

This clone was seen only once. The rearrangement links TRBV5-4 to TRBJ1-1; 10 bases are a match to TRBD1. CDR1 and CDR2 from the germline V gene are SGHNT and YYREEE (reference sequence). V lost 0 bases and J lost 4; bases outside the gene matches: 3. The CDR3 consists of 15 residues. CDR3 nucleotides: TGTGCCAGCAGCTTGGAGGGACAGGGGCTCACTGAAGCTTTCTTT. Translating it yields CASSLEGQGLTEAFF.

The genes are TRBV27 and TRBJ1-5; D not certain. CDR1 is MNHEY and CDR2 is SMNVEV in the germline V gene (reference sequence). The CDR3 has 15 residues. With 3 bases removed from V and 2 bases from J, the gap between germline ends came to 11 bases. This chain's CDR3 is CASSLRPSGNQPQHF. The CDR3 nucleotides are TGTGCCAGCAGTTTGCGCCCCTCGGGCAATCAGCCCCAGCATTTT.

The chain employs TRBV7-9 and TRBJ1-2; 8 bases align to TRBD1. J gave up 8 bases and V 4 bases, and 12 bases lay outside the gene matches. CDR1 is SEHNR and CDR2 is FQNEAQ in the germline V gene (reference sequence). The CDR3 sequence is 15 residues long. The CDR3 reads CASSSIGGRGQGYTF. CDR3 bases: TGTGCCAGCAGCTCCATCGGGGGCAGGGGGCAAGGCTACACCTTC.

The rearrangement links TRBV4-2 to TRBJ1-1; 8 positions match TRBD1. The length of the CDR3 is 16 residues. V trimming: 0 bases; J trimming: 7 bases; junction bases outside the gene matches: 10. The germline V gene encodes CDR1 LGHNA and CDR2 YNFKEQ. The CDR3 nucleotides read TGTGCCAGCAGCCAAGATGTGGACAGGGCGGCGGGTGAAGCTTTCTTT. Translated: CASSQDVDRAAGEAFF.

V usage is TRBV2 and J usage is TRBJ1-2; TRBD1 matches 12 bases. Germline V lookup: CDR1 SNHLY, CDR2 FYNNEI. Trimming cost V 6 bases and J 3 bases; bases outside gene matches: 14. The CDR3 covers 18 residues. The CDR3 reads CASSPHGTGGGRDYGYTF. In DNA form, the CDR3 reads TGTGCCAGCAGCCCCCACGGGACAGGGGGCGGAAGAGACTATGGCTACACCTTC.

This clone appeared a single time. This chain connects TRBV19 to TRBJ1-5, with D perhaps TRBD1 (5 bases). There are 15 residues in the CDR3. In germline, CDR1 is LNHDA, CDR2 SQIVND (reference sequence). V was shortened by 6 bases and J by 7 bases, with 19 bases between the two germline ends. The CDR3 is CASSPQVGRGQPQHF. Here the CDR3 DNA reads TGTGCCAGTAGCCCCCAGGTCGGGCGGGGGCAGCCCCAGCATTTT.

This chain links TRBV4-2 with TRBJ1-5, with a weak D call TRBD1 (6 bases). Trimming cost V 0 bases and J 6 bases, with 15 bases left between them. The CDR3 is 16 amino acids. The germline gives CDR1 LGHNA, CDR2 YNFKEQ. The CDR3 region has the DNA TGTGCCAGCAGCCAAGACAGGGGTGCTAGGGGTCAGCCCCAGCATTTT. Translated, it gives CASSQDRGARGQPQHF.

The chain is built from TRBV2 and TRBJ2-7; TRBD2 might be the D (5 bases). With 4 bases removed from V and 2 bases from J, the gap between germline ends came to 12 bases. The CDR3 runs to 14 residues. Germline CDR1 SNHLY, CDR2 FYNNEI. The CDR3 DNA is TGTGCCAGCAGTGTTACCCCCGGGACCTACGAGCAGTACTTC. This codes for CASSVTPGTYEQYF.

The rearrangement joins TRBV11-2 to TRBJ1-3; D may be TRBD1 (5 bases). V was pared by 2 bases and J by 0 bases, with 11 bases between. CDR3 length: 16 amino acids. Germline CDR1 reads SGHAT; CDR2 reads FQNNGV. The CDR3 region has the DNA TGTGCCAGCAGCTTAAGAGACAGCTCCTCTGGAAACACCATATATTTT. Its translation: CASSLRDSSSGNTIYF.

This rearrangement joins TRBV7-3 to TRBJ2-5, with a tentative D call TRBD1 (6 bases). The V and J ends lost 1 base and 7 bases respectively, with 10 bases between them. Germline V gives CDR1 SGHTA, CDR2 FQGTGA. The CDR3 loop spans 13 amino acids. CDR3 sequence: CASSLRRGGTQYF. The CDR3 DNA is TGTGCCAGCAGCTTAAGGCGAGGGGGGACCCAGTACTTC.

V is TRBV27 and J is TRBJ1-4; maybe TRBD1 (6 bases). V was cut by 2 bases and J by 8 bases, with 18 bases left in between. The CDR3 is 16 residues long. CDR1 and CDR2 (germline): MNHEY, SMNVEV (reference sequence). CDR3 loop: CASSLQRGGAREKLFF. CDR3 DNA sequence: TGTGCCAGCAGTTTACAAAGGGGGGGGGCGAGGGAAAAACTGTTTTTT. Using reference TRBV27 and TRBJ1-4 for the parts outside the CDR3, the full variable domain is EAQVTQNPRYLITVTGKKLTVTCSQNMNHEYMSWYRQDPGLGLRQIYYSMNVEVTDKGDVPEGYKVSRKEKRNFPLILESPSPNQTSLYFCASSLQRGGAREKLFFGSGTQLSVL.

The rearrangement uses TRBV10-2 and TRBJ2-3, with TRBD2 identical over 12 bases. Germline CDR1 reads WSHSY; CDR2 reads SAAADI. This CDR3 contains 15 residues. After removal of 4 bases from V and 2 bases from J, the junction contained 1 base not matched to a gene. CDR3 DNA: TGCGCCAGCAGTGGGACTAGCGGGAACACAGATACGCAGTATTTT. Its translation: CASSGTSGNTDTQYF.

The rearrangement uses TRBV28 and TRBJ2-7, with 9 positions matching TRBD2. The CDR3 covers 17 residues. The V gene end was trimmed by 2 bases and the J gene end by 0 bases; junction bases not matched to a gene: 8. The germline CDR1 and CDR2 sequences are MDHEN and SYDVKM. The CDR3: CASSLGLAGLPSYEQYF. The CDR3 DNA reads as TGTGCCAGCAGTTTAGGCCTAGCGGGACTCCCCTCCTACGAGCAGTACTTC. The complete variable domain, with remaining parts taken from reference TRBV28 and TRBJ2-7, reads DVKVTQSSRYLVKRTGEKVFLECVQDMDHENMFWYRQDPGLGLRLIYFSYDVKMKEKGDIPEGYSVSREKKERFSLILESASTNQTSMYLCASSLGLAGLPSYEQYFGPGTRLTVT.